Here is one T cell receptor beta chain with its context. V was pared by 2 bases and J by 5 bases, with 6 bases of the junction left unmatched. The CDR3 sequence is 14 residues long. The germline V gene encodes CDR1 SEHNR and CDR2 FQNEAQ (reference sequence). Here immunoSEQ multiplex PCR was the method, and the copy in TCRdb shows in-frame clones only, minus some. The table records about 250,000 clones, around 80% of them present only once. The source of the sample is a study of control samples from healthy donors and cancer patients. This receptor was taken from a woman aged 55-75 years with lung cancer. The chain is built from TRBV7-9 and TRBJ2-7; 7 nucleotides match TRBD2. The specimen was PBMCs. The CDR3 loop reads CASSLSIAGHEQYF. In DNA form, the CDR3 reads TGTGCCAGCAGCTTAAGCATAGCGGGTCACGAGCAGTACTTC.